This T cell receptor (beta chain) was documented in a study of T cell repertoires in cytomegalovirus infection. About the study: The study used recently identified HLA-C-restricted and well-studied HLA-B-restricted CMV epitopes. Public TCR beta signatures indicated both CMV infection and matching HLA type.

This CDR3 contains 14 residues. Germline V CDR1 and CDR2: MNHGY, SAAAGT. Germline trimming cut 7 bases from V and 1 base from J; bases unmatched to any gene: 4. TCRdb fed the reads into MiXCR, producing one record per CDR3 protein. The table has some 590,000 distinct CDR3 sequences, around 40% seen once. Study observations and caveats: CMV-specific TCR beta clonotypes restricted by HLA-C were the ones dominating the ex vivo response.

As regards this clonotype: As yet, its antigen is unknown.

This material consisted of cultured PBMCs, taken from culture after CMV antigen stimulation. V usage is TRBV6-8 and J usage is TRBJ2-7; 10 bases match TRBD1. This TCR was sampled from a human donor in good health (CMV status not recorded). Some clones in this sample may be carry-over from other donors' samples. The CDR3 here is CASTWDRGSYEQYF. In nucleotides, the CDR3 is TGTGCCAGCACTTGGGACAGGGGATCCTACGAGCAGTACTTC.